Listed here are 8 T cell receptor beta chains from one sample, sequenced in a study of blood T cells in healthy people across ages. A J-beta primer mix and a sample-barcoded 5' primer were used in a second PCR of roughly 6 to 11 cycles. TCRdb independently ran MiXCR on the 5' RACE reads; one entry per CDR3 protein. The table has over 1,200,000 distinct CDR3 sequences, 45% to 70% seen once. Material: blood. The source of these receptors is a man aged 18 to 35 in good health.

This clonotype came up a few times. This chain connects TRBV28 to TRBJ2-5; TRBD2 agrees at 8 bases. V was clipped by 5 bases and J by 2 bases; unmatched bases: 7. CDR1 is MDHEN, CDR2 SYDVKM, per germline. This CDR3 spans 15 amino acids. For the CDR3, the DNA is TGTGCCAGCAGTCGGCGGGGGGCCGAACAAGAGACCCAGTACTTC. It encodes CASSRRGAEQETQYF.

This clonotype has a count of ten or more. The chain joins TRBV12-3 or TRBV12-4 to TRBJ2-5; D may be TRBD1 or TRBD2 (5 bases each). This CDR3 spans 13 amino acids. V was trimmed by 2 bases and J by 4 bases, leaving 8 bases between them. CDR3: CASSLRGSETQYF. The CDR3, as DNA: TGTGCCAGCAGTTTACGGGGCTCAGAGACCCAGTACTTC.

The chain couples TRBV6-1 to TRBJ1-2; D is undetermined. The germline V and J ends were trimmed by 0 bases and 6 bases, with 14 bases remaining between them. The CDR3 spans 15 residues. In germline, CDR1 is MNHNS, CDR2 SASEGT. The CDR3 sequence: CASSEAGPRGNGYTF. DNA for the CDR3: TGTGCCAGCAGTGAAGCCGGGCCGCGAGGAAATGGCTACACCTTC.

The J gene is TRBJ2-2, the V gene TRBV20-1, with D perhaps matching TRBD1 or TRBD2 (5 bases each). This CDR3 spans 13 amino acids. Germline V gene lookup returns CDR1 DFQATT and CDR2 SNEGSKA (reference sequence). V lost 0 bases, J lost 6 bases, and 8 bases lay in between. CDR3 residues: CSAREGEAGELFF. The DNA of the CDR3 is TGCAGTGCTAGAGAGGGGGAAGCCGGGGAGCTGTTTTTT.

CDR3 nucleotides: TGTGCCAGCAGCCGGGACGGGACGGAACCCTACGAGCAGTACTTC. Its protein is CASSRDGTEPYEQYF. The rearrangement joins TRBV25-1 to TRBJ2-7; TRBD1 or TRBD2 may be the D gene (5 bases each). The CDR3 is made up of 15 amino acids. Trimming left V 6 bases short and J 2 bases short, with 17 bases between. Germline CDR1 reads MGHDK; CDR2 reads SYGVNS.

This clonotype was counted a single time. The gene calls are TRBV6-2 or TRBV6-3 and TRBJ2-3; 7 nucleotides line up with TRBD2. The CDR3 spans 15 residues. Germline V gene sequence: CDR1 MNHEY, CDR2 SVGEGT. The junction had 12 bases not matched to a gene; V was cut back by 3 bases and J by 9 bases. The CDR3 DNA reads TGTGCCAGCAGTTATCCACTCGCTGGGAGGGACACGCAGTATTTT. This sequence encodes CASSYPLAGRDTQYF.

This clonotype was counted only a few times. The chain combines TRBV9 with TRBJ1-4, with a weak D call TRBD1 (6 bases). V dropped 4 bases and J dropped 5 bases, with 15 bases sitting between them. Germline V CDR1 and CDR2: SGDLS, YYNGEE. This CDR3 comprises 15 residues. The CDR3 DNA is TGTGCCAGCAGCCGCGGGACACAGGAGAATGAAAAACTGTTTTTT. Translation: CASSRGTQENEKLFF.

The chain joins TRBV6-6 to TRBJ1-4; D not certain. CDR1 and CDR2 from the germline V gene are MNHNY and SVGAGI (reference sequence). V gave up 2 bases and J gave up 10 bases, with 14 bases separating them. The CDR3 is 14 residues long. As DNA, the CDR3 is TGTGCCAGCAGTTACCCTCCAGAGGAGGGAAAACTGTTTTTT. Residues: CASSYPPEEGKLFF.